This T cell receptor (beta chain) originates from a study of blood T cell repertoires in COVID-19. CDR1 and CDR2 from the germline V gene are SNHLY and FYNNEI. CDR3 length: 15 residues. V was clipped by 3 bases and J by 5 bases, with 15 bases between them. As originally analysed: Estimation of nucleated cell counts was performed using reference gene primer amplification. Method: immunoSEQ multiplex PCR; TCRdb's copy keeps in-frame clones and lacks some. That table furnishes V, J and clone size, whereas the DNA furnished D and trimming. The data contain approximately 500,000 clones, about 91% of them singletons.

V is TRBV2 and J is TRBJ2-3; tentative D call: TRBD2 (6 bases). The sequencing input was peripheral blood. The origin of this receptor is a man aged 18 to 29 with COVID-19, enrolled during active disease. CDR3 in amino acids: CASSEEGLQIDTQYF. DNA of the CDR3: TGTGCCAGCAGTGAGGAGGGACTTCAGATAGATACGCAGTATTTT.